This is a list of T cell receptor beta chains from one sample in a study of T cell repertoires in cytomegalovirus infection. TCRdb re-called the reads through MiXCR, storing one row per CDR3 protein. The sample gives around 300,000 distinct CDR3 sequences, 20% to 30% of which show up once; 13% is in the top ten. Their target antigens are unknown. The sequencing here drew on cultured PBMCs, taken from culture after CMV antigen stimulation. These receptors were collected from a human donor in good health (CMV status not recorded). Some clones in this sample may be carry-over from other donors' samples. Both conserved end residues are part of each CDR3. D genes are given only for firm matches. For some rows the clone size is stated as once, few or many, or as a class when expanded; others skip it.

v_call	d_call	clone_size	j_call	cdr3_aa	cdr3_nt
TRBV30	.	few	TRBJ1-5	CALAEYSNQPQHF	TGTGCCCTGGCCGAATATAGCAATCAGCCCCAGCATTTT
TRBV19	TRBD1	.	TRBJ1-1	CASRTGGTGGITEAFF	TGTGCCAGTAGGACAGGGGGAACAGGGGGTATCACTGAAGCTTTCTTT
TRBV11-2	TRBD1	.	TRBJ2-5	CASRNRGLRETQYF	TGTGCCAGCAGAAACAGGGGGCTGAGGGAGACCCAGTACTTC
TRBV30	.	once	TRBJ2-5	CAWKGSQETQYF	TGTGCCTGGAAAGGCAGCCAAGAGACCCAGTACTTC
TRBV7-8	.	many	TRBJ1-1	CASSLGGVSTEAFF	TGTGCCAGCAGCTTAGGTGGGGTGAGCACTGAAGCTTTCTTT
TRBV4-3	TRBD2	.	TRBJ2-1	CASSQEPGLAGVGGEQFF	TGCGCCAGCAGCCAAGAACCGGGACTAGCGGGAGTAGGGGGTGAGCAGTTCTTC
TRBV11-2	.	.	TRBJ1-1	CASSGLRAGGTEAFF	TGTGCCAGCAGCGGCCTCCGGGCCGGGGGCACTGAAGCTTTCTTT
TRBV7-2	.	few	TRBJ1-5	CASSLDKLQPQHF	TGTGCCAGCAGCTTAGATAAATTGCAGCCCCAGCATTTT
TRBV13	.	.	TRBJ2-5	CASSSFESQETQYF	TGTGCCAGCAGCAGCTTTGAGTCCCAAGAGACCCAGTACTTC
TRBV6-1	.	.	TRBJ1-3	CASSDPRGDSSGNTIYF	TGTGCCAGCAGTGACCCCCGGGGGGATAGCTCTGGAAACACCATATATTTT
TRBV3-1	TRBD2	few	TRBJ2-1	CASSQKAGGPGEQFF	TGTGCCAGCAGCCAAAAAGCGGGAGGGCCTGGTGAGCAGTTCTTC
TRBV20-1	.	few	TRBJ2-5	CSASTKETQYF	TGCAGTGCTAGCACCAAAGAGACCCAGTACTTC
TRBV12-3/TRBV12-4	.	few	TRBJ2-1	CASSLALAGQSSFF	TGTGCCAGCAGTTTGGCATTAGCAGGCCAGTCGTCCTTCTTC
TRBV4-1	TRBD1	many	TRBJ2-7	CASSQYRGPPYYEQYF	TGCGCCAGCAGCCAGTACAGGGGTCCACCTTACTACGAGCAGTACTTC
TRBV29-1	.	few	TRBJ2-1	CSVADMTGVLSYNEQFF	TGCAGCGTTGCGGACATGACAGGCGTTCTCTCCTACAATGAGCAGTTCTTC
TRBV7-1	.	.	TRBJ2-5	CASSAPPQETQYF	TGTGCCAGCAGCGCCCCCCCCCAAGAGACCCAGTACTTC
TRBV6-2/TRBV6-3	TRBD1	few	TRBJ2-5	CASSRPGQGQETQYF	TGTGCCAGCAGCAGACCGGGACAGGGCCAAGAGACCCAGTACTTC
TRBV19	TRBD1	.	TRBJ1-5	CASSIARQGNQPQHF	TGTGCCAGTAGTATAGCTCGACAGGGGAATCAGCCCCAGCATTTT
TRBV6-5	TRBD2	few	TRBJ2-7	CASSYQKPTSGYEQYF	TGTGCCAGCAGTTATCAGAAACCGACTAGCGGATACGAGCAGTACTTC
TRBV12-3/TRBV12-4	.	.	TRBJ1-4	CASSIQVTEKLFF	TGTGCCAGCAGCATACAGGTCACAGAAAAACTGTTTTTT
TRBV19	TRBD2	.	TRBJ2-3	CASSPPGQPGLAGDTQYF	TGTGCCAGTAGTCCTCCGGGACAGCCGGGACTAGCGGGGGATACGCAGTATTTT
TRBV12-3/TRBV12-4	TRBD1	many	TRBJ2-7	CASSSSPPGQGAYEQYF	TGTGCCAGCAGTTCCTCGCCTCCGGGACAGGGGGCTTACGAGCAGTACTTC
TRBV12-3/TRBV12-4	TRBD2	many	TRBJ2-1	CASRPSGILYNEQFF	TGTGCCAGCAGGCCTAGCGGGATATTATACAATGAGCAGTTCTTC
TRBV7-2	.	many	TRBJ2-1	CASSPKHRNEQFF	TGTGCCAGCAGCCCCAAGCATCGCAATGAGCAGTTCTTC
TRBV4-1	.	.	TRBJ1-1	CASSQTDARRTAEAFF	TGCGCCAGCAGCCAAACCGACGCCAGACGAACCGCTGAAGCTTTCTTT
TRBV7-2	.	few	TRBJ2-7	CASSPGYNEQYF	TGTGCCAGCAGCCCCGGCTATAACGAGCAGTACTTC
TRBV7-8	TRBD2	once	TRBJ2-2	CASSLGLAELFF	TGTGCCAGCAGCCTCGGACTAGCGGAGCTGTTTTTT
TRBV28	.	.	TRBJ1-5	CASSPPRGRPTNQPQHF	TGTGCCAGCAGCCCTCCGCGGGGGAGGCCGACCAATCAGCCCCAGCATTTT
TRBV12-3/TRBV12-4	TRBD2	.	TRBJ2-1	CASSPTTLAGGPNVNEQFF	TGTGCCAGCAGTCCGACGACTCTAGCGGGAGGGCCAAACGTTAATGAGCAGTTCTTC
TRBV7-4	.	.	TRBJ2-5	CASNGRQETQYF	TGTGCCAGCAACGGCCGACAAGAGACCCAGTACTTC
TRBV28	.	few	TRBJ2-2	CASTSSTGELFF	TGTGCCAGCACCTCGAGCACCGGGGAGCTGTTTTTT
TRBV7-2	.	many	TRBJ1-1	CASSPIGTSNTEAFF	TGTGCCAGCAGTCCGATCGGGACAAGTAACACTGAAGCTTTCTTT
TRBV6-8	.	.	TRBJ2-1	CASSLQGNNEQFF	TGTGCCAGCAGCCTACAGGGCAACAATGAGCAGTTCTTC
TRBV19	.	few	TRBJ2-1	CASSSQGGNNEQFF	TGTGCCAGTAGTTCCCAGGGGGGCAACAATGAGCAGTTCTTC
TRBV6-5	TRBD1	.	TRBJ1-5	CASKKQGVGQPQHF	TGTGCCAGCAAAAAACAGGGGGTAGGTCAGCCCCAGCATTTT
TRBV12-3/TRBV12-4	.	few	TRBJ2-5	CASSKQGETQYF	TGTGCCAGCAGCAAACAGGGAGAGACCCAGTACTTC
TRBV28	.	few	TRBJ2-7	CASSFKVVGPSSYEQYF	TGTGCCAGCAGTTTCAAAGTGGTGGGACCCTCCTCCTACGAGCAGTACTTC
TRBV2	.	.	TRBJ2-5	CASRQEGETQYF	TGTGCCAGCAGACAGGAGGGAGAGACCCAGTACTTC
TRBV6-2/TRBV6-3	.	.	TRBJ2-5	CASRGADQETQYF	TGTGCCAGCAGAGGGGCAGATCAAGAGACCCAGTACTTC
TRBV28	.	.	TRBJ2-1	CASNPVGVGNEQFF	TGTGCCAGCAATCCCGTTGGGGTTGGCAATGAGCAGTTCTTC
TRBV2	.	many	TRBJ2-5	CASSRETQYF	TGTGCCAGCTCCCGAGAGACCCAGTACTTC
TRBV7-2	.	few	TRBJ2-1	CASSLAQLANEQFF	TGTGCCAGCAGCTTAGCGCAACTAGCCAATGAGCAGTTCTTC
TRBV7-9	.	.	TRBJ1-2	CASSQSGEANYGYTF	TGTGCCAGCAGTCAATCAGGGGAAGCTAACTATGGCTACACCTTC
TRBV6-1	TRBD1	.	TRBJ1-1	CASTARQGMNTEAFF	TGTGCCAGCACCGCGCGACAGGGCATGAACACTGAAGCTTTCTTT
TRBV7-6	.	.	TRBJ1-2	CASSADQGGYTF	TGTGCCAGCAGCGCAGACCAGGGTGGCTACACCTTC
TRBV27	TRBD1	many	TRBJ1-5	CASRTGVGNQPQHF	TGTGCCAGCCGGACAGGGGTCGGCAATCAGCCCCAGCATTTT
TRBV29-1	.	.	TRBJ2-3	CSGAGTDTQYF	TGCAGCGGTGCGGGAACAGATACGCAGTATTTT